This T cell receptor beta chain was sequenced during a study of identifying expanded T cells in peripheral blood. General observations from the study: Differentially abundant clones: 0.95 to 1.5 between replicates, 16.4 at 2 to 3 weeks, around 20 at four.

Note on this clone: The antigen remains undetermined.

Sequencing was performed with immunoSEQ multiplex PCR; in TCRdb, only in-frame clones are kept and a portion is missing. This sample carries about 86,000 clones, roughly 85% of them seen once, and the ten largest clones take 4% to 5.5%. Healthy donors had no documented immune events, such as infections, while sampled. CDR3 length equals 14 residues. V lost 1 base and J lost 8, with 11 bases in between. From germline, CDR1 is LNHDA and CDR2 SQIVND (reference sequence). The sequence was obtained from a person aged 18 to 75 in good health. This chain joins TRBV19 and TRBJ1-4; D unclear. Source material: blood. The CDR3, as DNA: TGTGCCAGTAGTATAGGGACCACCGGAGAAAAACTGTTTTTT. It translates to CASSIGTTGEKLFF.